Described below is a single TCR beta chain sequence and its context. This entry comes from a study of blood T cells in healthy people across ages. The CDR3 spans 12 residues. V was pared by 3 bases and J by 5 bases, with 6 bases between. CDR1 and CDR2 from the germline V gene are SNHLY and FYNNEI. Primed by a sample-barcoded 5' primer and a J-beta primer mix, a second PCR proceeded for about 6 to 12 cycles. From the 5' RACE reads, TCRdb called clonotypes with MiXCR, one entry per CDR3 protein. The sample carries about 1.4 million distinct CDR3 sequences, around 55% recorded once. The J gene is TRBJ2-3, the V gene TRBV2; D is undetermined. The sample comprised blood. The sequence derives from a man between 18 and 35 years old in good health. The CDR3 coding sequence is TGTGCCAGCAGTGACCCAGTAGATACGCAGTATTTT. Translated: CASSDPVDTQYF.